These T cell receptor beta chains were read from a single sample in a study of blood T cell repertoires in COVID-19. This table comes from immunoSEQ multiplex PCR, and its TCRdb copy is limited to in-frame clones, with some not included. The repertoire holds roughly 26,000 clones, with 92% as singletons. What was sequenced was peripheral blood. All receptors come from a human donor in a cohort sampled during active COVID-19. Both conserved end residues are part of each CDR3. Each record gives: D gene, V gene, J gene, clone size, CDR3 protein, CDR3 DNA. The D gene is left open where the match is weak. Only part of the rows carry a size: once, few, many, or a class if the clone is expanded.

d_gene: .
v_gene: TRBV10-3
j_gene: TRBJ1-4
abundance: .
CDR3aa: CAISEGGEFEKLFF
CDR3nt: TGTGCCATCAGTGAGGGGGGGGAGTTTGAAAAACTGTTTTTT

d_gene: TRBD2
v_gene: TRBV6-2/TRBV6-3
j_gene: TRBJ2-1
abundance: .
CDR3aa: CASSRTSGGAGEQFF
CDR3nt: TGTGCCAGCAGCCGGACTAGCGGGGGGGCGGGTGAGCAGTTCTTC

d_gene: .
v_gene: TRBV9
j_gene: TRBJ1-2
abundance: once
CDR3aa: CASSPTNVGYTF
CDR3nt: TGTGCCAGCAGCCCTACCAATGTCGGCTACACCTTC

d_gene: TRBD1
v_gene: TRBV19
j_gene: TRBJ1-5
abundance: .
CDR3aa: CASSMKGAVQPQHF
CDR3nt: TGTGCCAGTAGTATGAAGGGGGCGGTTCAGCCCCAGCATTTT

d_gene: TRBD1
v_gene: TRBV12-3/TRBV12-4
j_gene: TRBJ1-2
abundance: .
CDR3aa: CASTGANYGYTF
CDR3nt: TGTGCCAGTACAGGGGCTAACTATGGCTACACCTTC

d_gene: TRBD2
v_gene: TRBV2
j_gene: TRBJ2-1
abundance: .
CDR3aa: CASSGYGGAGNEQFF
CDR3nt: TGTGCCAGCAGTGGGTACGGGGGGGCGGGCAATGAGCAGTTCTTC

d_gene: .
v_gene: TRBV4-1
j_gene: TRBJ1-5
abundance: .
CDR3aa: CASSQDPVSNQPQHF
CDR3nt: TGCGCCAGCAGCCAAGATCCTGTAAGCAATCAGCCCCAGCATTTT

d_gene: .
v_gene: TRBV6-4
j_gene: TRBJ1-6
abundance: .
CDR3aa: CASSPRTERSSYNSPLHF
CDR3nt: TGTGCCAGCAGTCCGAGGACAGAGAGGAGCTCCTATAATTCACCCCTCCACTTT

d_gene: .
v_gene: TRBV4-2
j_gene: TRBJ2-4
abundance: .
CDR3aa: CASSQDRVIQYF
CDR3nt: TGTGCCAGCAGCCAAGATCGGGTCATTCAGTACTTC

d_gene: .
v_gene: TRBV18
j_gene: TRBJ2-6
abundance: .
CDR3aa: CASSSGAGANVLTF
CDR3nt: TGTGCCAGCTCGTCAGGGGCTGGGGCCAACGTCCTGACTTTC

d_gene: TRBD1
v_gene: TRBV5-1
j_gene: TRBJ2-5
abundance: .
CDR3aa: CASRPRTGVGQETQYF
CDR3nt: TGCGCCAGCAGGCCTCGGACAGGGGTTGGGCAAGAGACCCAGTACTTC

d_gene: TRBD1
v_gene: TRBV6-6
j_gene: TRBJ1-1
abundance: .
CDR3aa: CASSPGQGQTEAFF
CDR3nt: TGTGCCAGCAGCCCTGGACAGGGTCAGACTGAAGCTTTCTTT

d_gene: TRBD1
v_gene: TRBV9
j_gene: TRBJ2-2
abundance: .
CDR3aa: CASSARDRGSTGELFF
CDR3nt: TGTGCCAGCAGCGCCCGGGACAGGGGTTCCACCGGGGAGCTGTTTTTT

d_gene: TRBD1
v_gene: TRBV25-1
j_gene: TRBJ2-7
abundance: once
CDR3aa: CASSESNRGRYEQYF
CDR3nt: TGTGCCAGCAGTGAATCTAACAGGGGGAGGTACGAGCAGTACTTC

d_gene: TRBD1
v_gene: TRBV10-1
j_gene: TRBJ2-5
abundance: .
CDR3aa: CASSDGTARETQYF
CDR3nt: TGCGCCAGCAGTGACGGGACAGCCCGAGAGACCCAGTACTTC

d_gene: .
v_gene: TRBV12-2
j_gene: TRBJ1-5
abundance: .
CDR3aa: CASRLAGQGAPSSNQPQHF
CDR3nt: TGTGCAAGTCGCTTAGCGGGACAGGGGGCTCCTTCGAGCAATCAGCCCCAGCATTTT

d_gene: TRBD2
v_gene: TRBV20-1
j_gene: TRBJ2-1
abundance: .
CDR3aa: CSASIAGGMNEQFF
CDR3nt: TGCAGTGCTAGTATAGCGGGGGGGATGAATGAGCAGTTCTTC

d_gene: .
v_gene: TRBV6-5
j_gene: TRBJ2-3
abundance: .
CDR3aa: CASRLATGNTDTQYF
CDR3nt: TGTGCCAGTAGGCTGGCTACAGGGAACACAGATACGCAGTATTTT

d_gene: TRBD2
v_gene: TRBV6-6
j_gene: TRBJ2-3
abundance: .
CDR3aa: CASSLTGREQYF
CDR3nt: TGTGCCAGCAGTTTGACCGGGAGGGAGCAGTATTTT

d_gene: .
v_gene: TRBV5-5
j_gene: TRBJ2-3
abundance: .
CDR3aa: CASSLFPGDTQYF
CDR3nt: TGTGCCAGCAGCTTGTTCCCGGGAGATACGCAGTATTTT

d_gene: .
v_gene: TRBV14
j_gene: TRBJ1-4
abundance: .
CDR3aa: CASSLLATNEKLFF
CDR3nt: TGTGCCAGCAGCCTGTTGGCCACTAATGAAAAACTGTTTTTT

d_gene: TRBD1
v_gene: TRBV20-1
j_gene: TRBJ1-5
abundance: .
CDR3aa: CSASRGQNNQPQHF
CDR3nt: TGCAGTGCTAGTCGGGGACAGAATAATCAGCCCCAGCATTTT

d_gene: .
v_gene: TRBV5-1
j_gene: TRBJ2-6
abundance: once
CDR3aa: CASSQQGSGANVLTF
CDR3nt: TGCGCCAGCAGCCAACAGGGATCTGGGGCCAACGTCCTGACTTTC

d_gene: .
v_gene: TRBV7-8
j_gene: TRBJ2-7
abundance: .
CDR3aa: CASSTRSYEQYF
CDR3nt: TGTGCCAGCAGCACAAGATCCTACGAGCAGTACTTC

d_gene: TRBD1
v_gene: TRBV5-5
j_gene: TRBJ2-1
abundance: .
CDR3aa: CASRTGQGDNDEQFF
CDR3nt: TGTGCCAGCAGAACGGGACAGGGGGACAACGATGAGCAGTTCTTC

d_gene: .
v_gene: TRBV21-1
j_gene: TRBJ2-5
abundance: .
CDR3aa: CASNPEGQGAETQYF
CDR3nt: TGTGCCAGCAACCCCGAGGGACAGGGGGCAGAGACCCAGTACTTC

d_gene: .
v_gene: TRBV12-3/TRBV12-4
j_gene: TRBJ1-1
abundance: .
CDR3aa: CASIARGWTEAFF
CDR3nt: TGTGCCAGCATTGCCAGGGGATGGACTGAAGCTTTCTTT

d_gene: TRBD1
v_gene: TRBV5-4
j_gene: TRBJ2-3
abundance: .
CDR3aa: CASSLGQGSTDTQYF
CDR3nt: TGTGCCAGCAGCTTGGGACAGGGTAGCACAGATACGCAGTATTTT

d_gene: .
v_gene: TRBV6-1
j_gene: TRBJ1-5
abundance: .
CDR3aa: CASSEQGNQPQHF
CDR3nt: TGTGCCAGCAGTGAACAGGGGAATCAGCCCCAGCATTTT

d_gene: TRBD2
v_gene: TRBV7-3
j_gene: TRBJ2-1
abundance: .
CDR3aa: CASSLSGGSSYNEQFF
CDR3nt: TGTGCCAGCAGCTTGAGCGGGGGGAGCTCCTACAATGAGCAGTTCTTC

d_gene: .
v_gene: TRBV6-2/TRBV6-3
j_gene: TRBJ1-5
abundance: medium-sized
CDR3aa: CASSYSAGREGQPQHF
CDR3nt: TGTGCCAGCAGTTACTCGGCAGGACGGGAAGGCCAGCCCCAGCATTTT

d_gene: .
v_gene: TRBV5-1
j_gene: TRBJ1-1
abundance: .
CDR3aa: CASSLQTDNTEAFF
CDR3nt: TGCGCCAGCAGCTTGCAAACAGACAACACTGAAGCTTTCTTT

d_gene: .
v_gene: TRBV18
j_gene: TRBJ1-4
abundance: .
CDR3aa: CASSAGRNEKLFF
CDR3nt: TGTGCCAGCTCAGCCGGGAGAAATGAAAAACTGTTTTTT

d_gene: .
v_gene: TRBV10-3
j_gene: TRBJ1-1
abundance: .
CDR3aa: CAISARQTGEAFF
CDR3nt: TGTGCCATCTCGGCAAGACAGACAGGTGAAGCTTTCTTT

d_gene: .
v_gene: TRBV7-9
j_gene: TRBJ2-3
abundance: once
CDR3aa: CASSTSTSSDTQYF
CDR3nt: TGTGCCAGCAGCACCTCGACTTCCTCAGATACGCAGTATTTT

d_gene: TRBD1
v_gene: TRBV9
j_gene: TRBJ2-3
abundance: .
CDR3aa: CASSVDGQGIDTQYF
CDR3nt: TGTGCCAGCAGCGTAGACGGACAGGGGATAGATACGCAGTATTTT

d_gene: TRBD2
v_gene: TRBV18
j_gene: TRBJ2-1
abundance: .
CDR3aa: CASSPTVAGGPTGQFF
CDR3nt: TGTGCCAGCTCACCAACAGTAGCGGGGGGGCCTACGGGGCAGTTCTTC

d_gene: .
v_gene: TRBV5-1
j_gene: TRBJ1-5
abundance: .
CDR3aa: CASSLETWAGLNQPQHF
CDR3nt: TGCGCCAGCAGCTTGGAAACTTGGGCAGGGCTTAATCAGCCCCAGCATTTT

d_gene: TRBD1
v_gene: TRBV11-2
j_gene: TRBJ2-1
abundance: few
CDR3aa: CASSLTPDRGVNEQFF
CDR3nt: TGTGCCAGCAGCTTAACCCCTGACAGGGGGGTCAATGAGCAGTTCTTC

d_gene: .
v_gene: TRBV27
j_gene: TRBJ2-2
abundance: once
CDR3aa: CASSLFKGSNTGELFF
CDR3nt: TGTGCCAGCAGTTTATTTAAGGGGTCGAACACCGGGGAGCTGTTTTTT

d_gene: TRBD2
v_gene: TRBV27
j_gene: TRBJ2-3
abundance: .
CDR3aa: CASSLWEAGADTQYF
CDR3nt: TGTGCCAGCAGTTTATGGGAAGCGGGGGCGGATACGCAGTATTTT

d_gene: .
v_gene: TRBV20-1
j_gene: TRBJ1-6
abundance: .
CDR3aa: CSAKIGRKDHF
CDR3nt: TGCAGTGCTAAAATCGGCAGGAAGGACCACTTT

d_gene: .
v_gene: TRBV7-8
j_gene: TRBJ1-1
abundance: .
CDR3aa: CASSFQRTGRDTEAFF
CDR3nt: TGTGCCAGCAGCTTTCAGCGAACAGGGAGGGACACTGAAGCTTTCTTT

d_gene: .
v_gene: TRBV4-1
j_gene: TRBJ2-5
abundance: .
CDR3aa: CASSPPFVRDQETQYF
CDR3nt: TGCGCCAGCAGCCCACCTTTCGTGAGGGATCAGGAGACCCAGTACTTC

d_gene: TRBD1
v_gene: TRBV24-1
j_gene: TRBJ2-2
abundance: .
CDR3aa: CATSGQGADTGELFF
CDR3nt: TGTGCCACCAGTGGACAGGGGGCCGACACCGGGGAGCTGTTTTTT

d_gene: TRBD1
v_gene: TRBV7-9
j_gene: TRBJ1-1
abundance: .
CDR3aa: CASNERGYRGTEAFF
CDR3nt: TGTGCCAGCAACGAACGAGGGTACAGGGGCACTGAAGCTTTCTTT

d_gene: TRBD1
v_gene: TRBV9
j_gene: TRBJ2-7
abundance: .
CDR3aa: CASSPWKDRAYEQYF
CDR3nt: TGTGCCAGCAGCCCTTGGAAGGACAGGGCCTACGAGCAGTACTTC

d_gene: TRBD1
v_gene: TRBV6-1
j_gene: TRBJ2-5
abundance: once
CDR3aa: CASSDETGWTETQYF
CDR3nt: TGTGCCAGCAGTGATGAGACAGGGTGGACGGAGACCCAGTACTTC

d_gene: .
v_gene: TRBV9
j_gene: TRBJ1-3
abundance: .
CDR3aa: CASSVVGQISGNTIYF
CDR3nt: TGTGCCAGCAGCGTAGTGGGGCAGATCTCTGGAAACACCATATATTTT

d_gene: .
v_gene: TRBV5-4
j_gene: TRBJ2-7
abundance: .
CDR3aa: CASSGPDSTYEQYF
CDR3nt: TGTGCCAGCAGCGGACCGGACAGTACCTACGAGCAGTACTTC

d_gene: .
v_gene: TRBV5-1
j_gene: TRBJ2-3
abundance: .
CDR3aa: CASSLGAAGSDTQYF
CDR3nt: TGCGCCAGCAGCTTGGGCGCCGCCGGGTCAGATACGCAGTATTTT

d_gene: TRBD1
v_gene: TRBV4-1
j_gene: TRBJ1-4
abundance: .
CDR3aa: CASSQGGGTGSREKLFF
CDR3nt: TGCGCCAGCAGCCAAGGGGGGGGGACAGGTTCACGTGAAAAACTGTTTTTT

d_gene: .
v_gene: TRBV10-3
j_gene: TRBJ1-3
abundance: .
CDR3aa: CAIRDTRSGNTIYF
CDR3nt: TGTGCCATCCGGGACACCCGCTCTGGAAACACCATATATTTT

d_gene: TRBD1
v_gene: TRBV19
j_gene: TRBJ1-1
abundance: .
CDR3aa: CASSIGGQYTEAFF
CDR3nt: TGTGCCAGTAGCATCGGGGGACAGTACACTGAAGCTTTCTTT

d_gene: .
v_gene: TRBV29-1
j_gene: TRBJ2-3
abundance: .
CDR3aa: CSMRYSTDTQYF
CDR3nt: TGCAGCATGAGGTACAGCACAGATACGCAGTATTTT

d_gene: .
v_gene: TRBV6-6
j_gene: TRBJ1-3
abundance: .
CDR3aa: CASSYSVQASGNTIYF
CDR3nt: TGTGCCAGCAGTTACTCGGTACAGGCCTCTGGAAACACCATATATTTT

d_gene: TRBD2
v_gene: TRBV27
j_gene: TRBJ2-1
abundance: .
CDR3aa: CASSLSMAGGSYNEQFF
CDR3nt: TGTGCCAGCAGTTTATCGATGGCGGGGGGGAGCTACAATGAGCAGTTCTTC